The rows below give T cell receptor beta chains drawn from one sample of a study of a mutant IDH1 vaccine in newly diagnosed glioma. The antigens these receptors bind are not known. The protocol was immunoSEQ multiplex PCR, while the TCRdb copy is restricted to in-frame clones and leaves out a portion. The table includes about 55,000 clones, 80% detected once. This sample comprised PBMCs, obtained from a glioma patient whose treatment included an IDH1 peptide vaccine. These receptors came from a man between 40 and 49 years old with glioma. Both conserved end residues are part of each CDR3. D genes are given only for firm matches. Clone sizes are given selectively: once, few, many, or a class where the clone is expanded.

TRBV6-1,-,TRBJ1-3,-,CATAIQSSGGNTIYF,TGTGCCACCGCCATACAGTCCTCGGGGGGAAACACCATATATTTT
TRBV7-9,-,TRBJ2-3,-,CASSLAGPSPTDTQYF,TGTGCCAGCAGCTTAGCGGGCCCTTCCCCCACAGATACGCAGTATTTT
TRBV6-5,-,TRBJ2-7,-,CASSSTGSEQYF,TGTGCCAGCAGTTCGACAGGTTCCGAGCAGTACTTC
TRBV6-1,-,TRBJ1-4,TRBD1,CASSRGTENEKLFF,TGTGCCAGCAGCCGCGGGACAGAGAATGAAAAACTGTTTTTT
TRBV30,few,TRBJ2-2,-,CAWSTGRTGELFF,TGTGCCTGGAGTACTGGACGGACCGGGGAGCTGTTTTTT
TRBV18,-,TRBJ1-6,TRBD1,CASSPGTGVPLISPLHF,TGTGCCAGCTCACCCGGGACAGGGGTACCCCTAATTTCACCCCTCCACTTT
TRBV10-3,few,TRBJ2-5,TRBD1,CAISGRGREETQYF,TGTGCCATCAGTGGCAGGGGGCGCGAGGAGACCCAGTACTTC
TRBV7-2,-,TRBJ2-7,-,CASSRGAIYEQYF,TGTGCCAGCAGCCGGGGGGCGATCTACGAGCAGTACTTC
TRBV18,-,TRBJ1-1,-,CASSPPRELNTEAFF,TGTGCCAGCTCACCACCGCGGGAGCTGAACACTGAAGCTTTCTTT
TRBV4-1,-,TRBJ1-2,-,CASSQVGRRPNYGYTF,TGCGCCAGCAGCCAAGTGGGACGACGCCCTAACTATGGCTACACCTTC
TRBV10-3,-,TRBJ1-5,-,CAISDSNQPQHF,TGTGCCATCTCTGACAGCAATCAGCCCCAGCATTTT
TRBV5-4,-,TRBJ2-5,TRBD1,CASSLQRTGGQETQYF,TGTGCCAGCAGCTTGCAACGGACAGGGGGCCAAGAGACCCAGTACTTC
TRBV5-1,-,TRBJ2-1,TRBD1,CASSLQGESYNEQFF,TGCGCCAGCAGCTTACAGGGGGAGTCCTACAATGAGCAGTTCTTC
TRBV18,-,TRBJ2-7,TRBD2,CASSPSSGGANPPREYF,TGTGCCAGCTCACCCTCTAGCGGGGGGGCCAACCCCCCTAGGGAGTACTTC
TRBV5-1,-,TRBJ1-6,TRBD1,CASSLDRGNSPLHF,TGCGCCAGCAGCTTGGACAGGGGTAATTCACCCCTCCACTTT
TRBV5-1,-,TRBJ1-4,-,CASSPQGEKLFF,TGCGCCAGCAGCCCCCAGGGTGAAAAACTGTTTTTT
TRBV5-5,-,TRBJ1-4,-,CASSLEARAAEKLFF,TGTGCCAGCAGCTTGGAGGCCAGGGCGGCTGAAAAACTGTTTTTT
TRBV5-8,-,TRBJ1-2,TRBD1,CASSLKQGADWVYGYTF,TGTGCCAGCAGCTTGAAACAGGGGGCGGATTGGGTCTATGGCTACACCTTC
TRBV5-1,-,TRBJ2-1,TRBD2,CASWGPGGGPNNNEQFF,TGCGCCAGCTGGGGGCCCGGGGGGGGACCAAATAACAATGAGCAGTTCTTC
TRBV12-5,-,TRBJ2-7,-,CASGLVIGDGSYEQYF,TGTGCTAGTGGTTTGGTAATTGGGGACGGCTCCTACGAGCAGTACTTC
TRBV9,medium-sized,TRBJ2-3,-,CASSGSGTPADTQYF,TGTGCCAGCAGCGGATCCGGGACCCCCGCGGATACGCAGTATTTT
TRBV14,-,TRBJ1-5,-,CASSHTGQPQHF,TGTGCCAGCAGCCATACAGGACAGCCCCAGCATTTT
TRBV7-2,-,TRBJ2-3,-,CASLRVGTDTQYF,TGTGCCAGCCTCAGGGTCGGCACAGATACGCAGTATTTT
TRBV19,-,TRBJ2-2,TRBD2,CASSIGGADGELFF,TGTGCCAGTAGTATCGGGGGGGCGGACGGGGAGCTGTTTTTT
TRBV6-6,-,TRBJ1-5,TRBD1,CASSRDRGQPQHF,TGTGCCAGCAGTCGGGACAGGGGACAGCCCCAGCATTTT
TRBV25-1,-,TRBJ2-2,-,CASSLSARVTGELFF,TGTGCCAGCAGCCTGTCTGCCCGGGTCACCGGGGAGCTGTTTTTT
TRBV10-2,-,TRBJ1-4,-,CASSESDEKLFF,TGCGCCAGCAGTGAGTCGGATGAAAAACTGTTTTTT
TRBV15,-,TRBJ2-7,-,CATSRDRSGYEQYF,TGTGCCACCAGCAGAGATCGTTCGGGCTACGAGCAGTACTTC
TRBV2,once,TRBJ2-5,TRBD2,CASRAAGVWGETQYF,TGTGCCAGCAGGGCAGCGGGGGTCTGGGGAGAGACCCAGTACTTC
TRBV5-5,-,TRBJ2-1,TRBD1,CASSLGGSEQFF,TGTGCCAGCAGTTTAGGGGGCTCTGAGCAGTTCTTC
TRBV7-8,-,TRBJ2-5,-,CASSTYATTRSQETQYF,TGTGCCAGCAGCACTTACGCGACTACAAGGAGCCAAGAGACCCAGTACTTC
TRBV11-2,-,TRBJ2-2,-,CASTRTGTLTGELFF,TGTGCCAGCACCCGAACCGGGACACTCACCGGGGAGCTGTTTTTT
TRBV4-1,once,TRBJ2-1,TRBD2,CASSQPGGGRNEQFF,TGCGCCAGCAGCCAACCGGGGGGGGGCAGGAATGAGCAGTTCTTC
TRBV7-9,-,TRBJ1-2,TRBD1,CASRRQGLSNGYTF,TGTGCCAGCAGGCGACAGGGGCTCTCCAATGGCTACACCTTC
TRBV2,-,TRBJ1-1,TRBD1,CASPQGINTEAFF,TGTGCCAGCCCACAGGGGATTAACACTGAAGCTTTCTTT
TRBV27,-,TRBJ2-7,-,CASSPSWRPVGEQYF,TGTGCCAGCAGCCCATCTTGGAGACCGGTCGGCGAGCAGTACTTC
TRBV20-1,-,TRBJ1-1,-,CSAREATEAFF,TGCAGTGCTAGAGAGGCCACTGAAGCTTTCTTT